This T cell receptor (beta chain) was obtained from a study of CD8+ T cells in alopecia areata. Study as a whole: For treated patients, severity scores reflected the percentage of scalp area affected.

The CDR3 runs to 11 residues. Looked up from germline, CDR1 is GTSNPN and CDR2 is SVGIG (reference sequence). The V end was cut by 8 bases, the J end by 6 bases, with 14 bases between. Treatment indicated: oral pan-JAK inhibitor, 5-10 mg twice daily. Investigators isolated RNA and reverse transcribed it into cDNA to act as the sequencing template. Produced via immunoSEQ multiplex PCR; TCRdb's table is partial and in-frame only. This repertoire shows some 240,000 clones, around three fifths found once; its top ten account for about 1.4%. The sequence came from a human donor with alopecia areata. Sequencing used CD4+ T cells sorted from blood, obtained at week 4, from a patient treated with tofacitinib. The chain employs TRBV30 and TRBJ2-7; D possibly corresponds to TRBD1 (6 bases). This CDR3 is CAGTGLVEQYF. CDR3 nucleotides: TGTGCCGGTACAGGGTTGGTCGAGCAGTACTTC.